Presented here are 27 T cell receptor beta chains from one specimen sequenced in a study of shared clonotypes between healthy human individuals. This table comes from immunoSEQ multiplex PCR, and its TCRdb copy is limited to in-frame clones, with some not included. The sample lists about 1.5 million clones; roughly 98% were seen once. Material: naive CD4+ T cells sorted from blood. As for subset: CD45RA+ positively selected. All receptors derive from a man aged 25-40 years in good health.

The CDR3 here is CASSTNINEQFF. Here the CDR3 DNA reads TGTGCCAGCAGCACCAACATCAATGAGCAGTTCTTC. The V and J genes are TRBV9 and TRBJ2-1; D gene uncertain. CDR3 size: 12 residues. The V end was cut by 4 bases, the J end by 6 bases, with 8 bases between. The germline CDR1 and CDR2 sequences are SGDLS and YYNGEE.

V is TRBV6-4 and J is TRBJ2-1, with 10 bases matching TRBD2. CDR1 and CDR2 from the germline V gene are MRHNA and SNTAGT. Trimming cost V 4 bases and J 0 bases; bases outside gene matches: 9. The CDR3 contains 18 residues. The DNA for the CDR3 is TGTGCCAGCAGTGCGGCTAGCGGGAGCCCGAGCTCCTACAATGAGCAGTTCTTC. It codes for CASSAASGSPSSYNEQFF.

The chain couples TRBV6-5 to TRBJ2-7; D possibly corresponds to TRBD1 (5 bases). This CDR3 has 13 residues. Trimming shortened V by 4 bases and J by 4 bases, and 11 bases separated the two germline ends. Germline V CDR1 and CDR2: MNHEY, SVGAGI. The CDR3, as DNA: TGTGCCAGCAGTTCGTGGCCAGGGTACGAGCAGTACTTC. This codes for CASSSWPGYEQYF.

V and J are TRBV18 and TRBJ2-7; maybe TRBD1 (6 bases). Germline lookup yields CDR1 KGHSH and CDR2 LQKENI. Trimming left V 5 bases short and J 1 base short, with 12 bases between. The CDR3 runs 14 residues. In nucleotides, the CDR3 is TGTGCCAGCTCAGTCTACAGGGATTCCTACGAGCAGTACTTC. Amino acid sequence: CASSVYRDSYEQYF. Complete variable domain (other parts from reference TRBV18 and TRBJ2-7): NAGVMQNPRHLVRRRGQEARLRCSPMKGHSHVYWYRQLPEEGLKFMVYLQKENIIDESGMPKERFSAEFPKEGPSILRIQQVVRGDSAAYFCASSVYRDSYEQYFGPGTRLTVT.

The chain uses TRBV28 and TRBJ2-7; perhaps TRBD2 as D (5 bases). The CDR3 extends over 15 amino acids. Germline CDR1 MDHEN, CDR2 SYDVKM. Trimming left V 6 bases short and J 3 bases short, with 18 bases between. The CDR3 spells CASRLRSSESYEQYF. The CDR3 nucleotides read TGTGCCAGCAGGCTCCGGAGTAGCGAAAGCTACGAGCAGTACTTC.

This rearrangement joins TRBV11-2 to TRBJ2-3, with TRBD2 as a possible D gene (6 bases). The germline V gene has CDR1 SGHAT and CDR2 FQNNGV. Trimming shortened V by 6 bases and J by 1 base, and 14 bases separated the two germline ends. The CDR3 runs to 15 residues. CDR3 residues: CASRSWGGRTDTQYF. The CDR3 region has the DNA TGTGCCAGCAGGTCTTGGGGAGGCCGCACAGATACGCAGTATTTT. The full variable domain, rest sourced from reference TRBV11-2 and TRBJ2-3, is EAGVAQSPRYKIIEKRQSVAFWCNPISGHATLYWYQQILGQGPKLLIQFQNNGVVDDSQLPKDRFSAERLKGVDSTLKIQPAKLEDSAVYLCASRSWGGRTDTQYFGPGTRLTVL.

The chain couples TRBV13 to TRBJ2-2, with D possibly TRBD2 on 5 matching bases. Trimming removed 4 bases at V and 0 bases at J, with 33 bases between. The length of the CDR3 is 23 residues. Germline V gene lookup returns CDR1 PRHDT and CDR2 FYEKMQ (reference sequence). CDR3 residues: CASSSDSLFHLPASPTNTGELFF. CDR3 nucleotide sequence: TGTGCCAGCAGCTCGGACTCCCTTTTTCACCTCCCCGCATCCCCAACGAACACCGGGGAGCTGTTTTTT.

The chain has TRBV7-9 and TRBJ2-7; TRBD2 might be the D (6 bases). CDR1 and CDR2 from the germline V gene are SEHNR and FQNEAQ (reference sequence). The length of the CDR3 is 12 residues. The CDR3 reads CATGTRDYEQYF. For the CDR3, the DNA is TGTGCTACCGGGACGCGGGACTACGAGCAGTACTTC. Filled out from reference TRBV7-9 and TRBJ2-7, the complete variable domain reads DTGVSQNPRHKITKRGQNVTFRCDPISEHNRLYWYRQTLGQGPEFLTYFQNEAQLEKSRLLSDRFSAERPKGSFSTLEIQRTEQGDSAMYLCATGTRDYEQYFGPGTRLTVT.

The count of this clone is one. The chain recombines TRBV28 with TRBJ2-7, with D possibly TRBD2 on 6 matching bases. Germline CDR1 MDHEN, CDR2 SYDVKM. Trimming removed 7 bases at V and 1 base at J, with 20 bases between. The CDR3 loop spans 16 amino acids. CDR3 coding DNA: TGTGCCAGCAACCTCTGGGGTCCGGGGGAATCCTACGAGCAGTACTTC. Protein product: CASNLWGPGESYEQYF.

This clone has a single count. The rearrangement uses TRBV25-1 and TRBJ2-3, with a weak D call TRBD2 (6 bases). From germline, CDR1 is MGHDK and CDR2 SYGVNS. Trimming stripped 2 bases from V and 1 base from J, with 10 bases between. The CDR3 is 15 amino acids. The CDR3 DNA sequence: TGTGCCAGCAGTGAAACCGGGAGAGGCACAGATACGCAGTATTTT. Its translation is CASSETGRGTDTQYF.

V is TRBV19 and J is TRBJ2-2; weak D call: TRBD1 (6 bases). Germline CDR1 LNHDA, CDR2 SQIVND (reference sequence). V lost 6 bases to trimming and J lost 1 base, with 9 bases between them. CDR3 length: 14 amino acids. CDR3 coding DNA: TGTGCCAGTAGGCCACAGGGGAACACCGGGGAGCTGTTTTTT. Translation gives CASRPQGNTGELFF. The full variable domain, with the rest looked up from reference TRBV19 and TRBJ2-2, is DGGITQSPKYLFRKEGQNVTLSCEQNLNHDAMYWYRQDPGQGLRLIYYSQIVNDFQKGDIAEGYSVSREKKESFPLTVTSAQKNPTAFYLCASRPQGNTGELFFGEGSRLTVL.

This chain joins TRBV14 and TRBJ2-7; 10 nucleotides align to TRBD2. CDR1 is SGHDN and CDR2 is FVKESK in the germline V gene. This CDR3 region has 15 residues. V shed 3 bases and J 0 bases; nucleotides not matched to a gene: 2. The CDR3 nucleotides read TGTGCCAGCAGCCAGGTAGCGGGAGGCTCCTACGAGCAGTACTTC. Encoded protein: CASSQVAGGSYEQYF.

The chain employs TRBV5-1 and TRBJ2-2; D gene unclear. CDR1 is SGHRS and CDR2 is YFSETQ in the germline V gene. The V gene lost 0 bases and the J gene lost 7 bases, with 13 bases spanning the gap. CDR3 length: 15 residues. CDR3 nucleotide sequence: TGCGCCAGCAGCTTGGGACCCCGGCTTCTCGGGGAGCTGTTTTTT. This sequence encodes CASSLGPRLLGELFF.

The J gene is TRBJ2-2, the V gene TRBV10-3, with TRBD2 matching 8 bases. From germline, CDR1 is ENHRY and CDR2 SYGVKD. The V segment lost 4 bases and the J segment 2 bases; nucleotides outside the gene matches: 6. CDR3 size: 16 residues. CDR3 protein: CAISVGSGTNTGELFF. The CDR3, as DNA: TGTGCCATCAGTGTCGGTAGCGGGACCAACACCGGGGAGCTGTTTTTT.

Here the CDR3 reads CASSQDRGRETQYF. The CDR3 region has the DNA TGCGCCAGCAGCCAAGACAGGGGACGAGAGACCCAGTACTTC. The genes are TRBV4-1 and TRBJ2-5, with D perhaps matching TRBD1 (6 bases). This CDR3 region has 14 residues. The V end lost 0 bases, the J end lost 4 bases, and 9 bases lay between the germline ends. Looked up from germline, CDR1 is MGHRA and CDR2 is YSYEKL.

This chain connects TRBV28 to TRBJ2-7; the match to TRBD2 covers 8 bases. Germline trimming cut 6 bases from V and 2 bases from J; bases unmatched to any gene: 3. Per germline, CDR1 MDHEN and CDR2 SYDVKM. The CDR3 runs 13 residues. CDR3 loop: CASRWRGAYEQYF. The CDR3 nucleotides read TGTGCCAGCAGGTGGCGGGGGGCCTACGAGCAGTACTTC.

The chain joins TRBV30 to TRBJ2-3, with D tentatively TRBD1 (7 bases). The CDR3 has 14 residues. The ends were cut back, 0 bases at V and 9 bases at J, with 16 bases in the middle. Germline V lookup: CDR1 GTSNPN, CDR2 SVGIG (reference sequence). CDR3 DNA sequence: TGTGCCTGGAGTGTACTGGCGGGACAGACAACGCAGTATTTT. This gives the protein CAWSVLAGQTTQYF.

The chain recombines TRBV7-9 with TRBJ2-7; 14 positions agree with TRBD2. This CDR3 spans 18 amino acids. Germline values: CDR1 SEHNR, CDR2 FQNEAQ (reference sequence). The V and J ends lost 3 bases and 4 bases, in that order; junction bases with no gene match: 11. As DNA, the CDR3 is TGTGCCAGCAGCTTGGGGGGACTAGCGGGAGTCGGACTATACGAGCAGTACTTC. Its translation is CASSLGGLAGVGLYEQYF.

The chain uses TRBV19 and TRBJ2-2; 10 nucleotides align to TRBD2. In germline, CDR1 is LNHDA, CDR2 SQIVND (reference sequence). J gave up 2 bases and V 9 bases, and 6 bases lay outside the gene matches. The CDR3 sequence is 15 residues long. The CDR3 loop reads CASTTSGKNTGELFF. Written as DNA, the CDR3 is TGTGCCAGCACTACTAGCGGGAAAAACACCGGGGAGCTGTTTTTT.

V and J are TRBV7-2 and TRBJ2-5; 10 bases are a match to TRBD1. The CDR3 is 17 residues long. The germline gives CDR1 SGHTA, CDR2 FQGNSA. Trimming removed 4 bases from V and 5 bases from J; junction bases left unmatched: 13. CDR3 sequence: CASSSSGTGAMMETQYF. CDR3 coding DNA: TGTGCCAGCAGCTCATCCGGGACAGGGGCTATGATGGAGACCCAGTACTTC.

The sample holds one count of this clone. The same CDR3 is also encoded by other DNA sequences in this sample. This chain uses TRBV29-1 with TRBJ1-1; no definite D call. V was trimmed by 3 bases and J by 5 bases, leaving 7 bases between them. From germline, CDR1 is SQVTM and CDR2 ANQGSEA. This CDR3 spans 11 amino acids. The CDR3 DNA reads as TGCAGCGTTGACCCAGGTACTGAAGCTTTCTTT. Encoded protein: CSVDPGTEAFF.

A note on this clone: Other nucleotide sequences in the sample specify the same CDR3. V gene TRBV5-1 combines with J gene TRBJ2-7; 7 bases line up with TRBD1. The ends lost 6 bases at V and 4 bases at J; junction bases unmatched: 13. There are 15 residues in the CDR3. Germline CDR1 is SGHRS and CDR2 is YFSETQ. The CDR3 region has the DNA TGCGCCAGCACGCAAGTGCCGGGACAGTCGTACGAGCAGTACTTC. This encodes CASTQVPGQSYEQYF.

The chain is built from TRBV4-3 and TRBJ2-1; 14 bases line up with TRBD2. The CDR3 totals 18 residues. Trimming at V came to 4 bases and at J to 2 bases, leaving 7 bases not matched to a gene. Germline loops: CDR1 LGHNA, CDR2 YSLEER. As DNA, the CDR3 is TGCGCCAGCAGCCCGGGGACTAGCGGGGGACATCCCTACAATGAGCAGTTCTTC. Its protein product is CASSPGTSGGHPYNEQFF.

V and J are TRBV25-1 and TRBJ1-5; no firm D call. This CDR3 comprises 14 residues. Germline V gives CDR1 MGHDK, CDR2 SYGVNS. Trimming left V 5 bases short and J 9 bases short, with 17 bases between. This CDR3 reads CASSSNWEFRPQHF. The CDR3, as DNA: TGTGCCAGCAGTTCCAATTGGGAATTCCGGCCCCAGCATTTT.

The rearrangement joins TRBV11-3 to TRBJ2-7; no definite D call. Trimming took off 7 bases at V and 2 bases at J, with 9 bases between the two ends. The germline V gene has CDR1 SGHNT and CDR2 YENEEA. The CDR3 is 12 residues long. CDR3 in amino acids: CASTNSPYEQYF. For the CDR3, the DNA is TGTGCCAGCACCAACAGTCCCTACGAGCAGTACTTC.

The chain is built from TRBV5-1 and TRBJ2-5; D unresolved. The ends were cut back, 0 bases at V and 2 bases at J, with 11 bases in the middle. The CDR3 is made up of 15 amino acids. Germline values: CDR1 SGHRS, CDR2 YFSETQ. The CDR3 protein is CASSLGQTPQETQYF. The CDR3 DNA follows: TGCGCCAGCAGCTTGGGTCAGACACCTCAAGAGACCCAGTACTTC.

This chain connects TRBV18 to TRBJ2-7; 8 bases align to TRBD1. J lost 3 bases, V lost 1 base, and 11 bases had no gene match. Germline V gene lookup returns CDR1 KGHSH and CDR2 LQKENI. The CDR3 has 17 residues. CDR3 sequence (DNA): TGTGCCAGCTCACCACGAAGACAGGGGCCCCAGGACTACGAGCAGTACTTC. Protein product: CASSPRRQGPQDYEQYF.